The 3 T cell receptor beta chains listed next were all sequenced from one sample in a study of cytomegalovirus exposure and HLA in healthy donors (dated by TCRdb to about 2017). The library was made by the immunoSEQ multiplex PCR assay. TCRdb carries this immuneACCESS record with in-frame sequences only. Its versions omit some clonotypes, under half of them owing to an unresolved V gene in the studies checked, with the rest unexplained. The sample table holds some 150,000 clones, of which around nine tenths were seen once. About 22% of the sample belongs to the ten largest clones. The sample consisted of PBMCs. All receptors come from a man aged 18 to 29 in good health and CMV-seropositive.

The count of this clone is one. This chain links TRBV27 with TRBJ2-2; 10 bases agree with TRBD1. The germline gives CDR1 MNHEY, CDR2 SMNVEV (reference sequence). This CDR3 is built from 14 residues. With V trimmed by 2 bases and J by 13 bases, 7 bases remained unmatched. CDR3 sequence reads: CASSLTNRDRGLFF. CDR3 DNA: TGTGCCAGCAGTTTAACTAATCGGGACAGGGGGCTGTTTTTT.

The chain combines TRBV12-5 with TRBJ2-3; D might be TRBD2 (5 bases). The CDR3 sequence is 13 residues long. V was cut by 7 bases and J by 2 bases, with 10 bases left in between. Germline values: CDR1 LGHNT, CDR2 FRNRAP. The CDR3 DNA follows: TGTGCTAGTGAAGCGGTTACCACAGATACGCAGTATTTT. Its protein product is CASEAVTTDTQYF. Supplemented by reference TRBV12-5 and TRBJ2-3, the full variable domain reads DARVTQTPRHKVTEMGQEVTMRCQPILGHNTVFWYRQTMMQGLELLAYFRNRAPLDDSGMPKDRFSAEMPDATLATLKIQPSEPRDSAVYFCASEAVTTDTQYFGPGTRLTVL.

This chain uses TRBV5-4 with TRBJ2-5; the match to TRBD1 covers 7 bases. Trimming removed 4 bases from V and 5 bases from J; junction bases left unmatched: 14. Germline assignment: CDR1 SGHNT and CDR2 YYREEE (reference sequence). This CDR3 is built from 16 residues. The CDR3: CASSGGEGADRETQYF. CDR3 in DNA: TGTGCCAGCAGCGGGGGAGAGGGGGCGGACCGGGAGACCCAGTACTTC.